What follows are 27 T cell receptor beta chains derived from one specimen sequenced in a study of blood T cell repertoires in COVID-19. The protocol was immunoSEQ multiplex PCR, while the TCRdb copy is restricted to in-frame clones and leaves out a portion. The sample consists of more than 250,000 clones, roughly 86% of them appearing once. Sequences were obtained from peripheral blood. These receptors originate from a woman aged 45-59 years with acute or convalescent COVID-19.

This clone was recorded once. The CDR3 region has the DNA TGTGCCAGCAGTTCACCGGCAGGGAATAGAGAGACCCAGTACTTC. Protein product: CASSSPAGNRETQYF. The J gene is TRBJ2-5, the V gene TRBV28; D might be TRBD1 (5 bases). The CDR3 is made up of 15 amino acids. The germline gives CDR1 MDHEN, CDR2 SYDVKM. V gave up 4 bases and J gave up 4 bases, with 16 bases separating them.

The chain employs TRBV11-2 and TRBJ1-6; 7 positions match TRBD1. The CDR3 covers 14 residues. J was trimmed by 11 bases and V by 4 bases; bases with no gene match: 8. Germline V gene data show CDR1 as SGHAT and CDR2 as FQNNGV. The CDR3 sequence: CASSSTGSKPPLHF. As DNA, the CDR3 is TGTGCCAGCAGCTCGACAGGGAGCAAACCACCCCTCCACTTT.

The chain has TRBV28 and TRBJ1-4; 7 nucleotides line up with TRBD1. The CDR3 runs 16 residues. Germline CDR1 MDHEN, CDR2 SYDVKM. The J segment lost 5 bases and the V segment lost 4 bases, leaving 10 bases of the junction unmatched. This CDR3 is CASSSGRTGHNEKLFF. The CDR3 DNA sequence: TGTGCCAGCAGTTCGGGCAGGACAGGACACAATGAAAAACTGTTTTTT.

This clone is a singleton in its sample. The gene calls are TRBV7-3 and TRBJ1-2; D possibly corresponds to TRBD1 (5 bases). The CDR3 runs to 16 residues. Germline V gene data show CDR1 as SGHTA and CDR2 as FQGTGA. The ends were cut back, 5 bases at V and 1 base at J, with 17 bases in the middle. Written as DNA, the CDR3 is TGTGCCAGCAGCCCTATGGGGGGGGAGGTTAACTATGGCTACACCTTC. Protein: CASSPMGGEVNYGYTF.

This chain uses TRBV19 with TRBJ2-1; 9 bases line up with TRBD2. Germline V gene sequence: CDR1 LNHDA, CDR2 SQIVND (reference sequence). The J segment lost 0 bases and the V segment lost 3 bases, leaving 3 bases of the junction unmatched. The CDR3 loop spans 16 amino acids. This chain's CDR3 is CASSIDSGSSYNEQFF. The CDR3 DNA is TGTGCCAGTAGTATCGATAGCGGGAGCTCCTACAATGAGCAGTTCTTC.

The CDR3 DNA reads as TGCAGTGCTAGCGGGGGAGAGACCCAGTACTTC. Its translation: CSASGGETQYF. The V and J genes are TRBV20-1 and TRBJ2-5; D is perhaps TRBD2 (6 bases). Germline CDR1 reads DFQATT; CDR2 reads SNEGSKA (reference sequence). The CDR3 is made up of 11 amino acids. Between the trimmed V and J ends, which lost 3 bases and 4 bases, there was a span of 6 bases.

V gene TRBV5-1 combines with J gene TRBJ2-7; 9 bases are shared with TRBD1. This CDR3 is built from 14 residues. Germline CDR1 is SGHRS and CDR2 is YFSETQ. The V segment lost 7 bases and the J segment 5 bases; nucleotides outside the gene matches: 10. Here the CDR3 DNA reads TGCGCCAGCGGGGACCCCGGGACAGGGCACGAGCAGTACTTC. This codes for CASGDPGTGHEQYF. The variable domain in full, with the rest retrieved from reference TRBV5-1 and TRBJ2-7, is KAGVTQTPRYLIKTRGQQVTLSCSPISGHRSVSWYQQTPGQGLQFLFEYFSETQRNKGNFPGRFSGRQFSNSRSEMNVSTLELGDSALYLCASGDPGTGHEQYFGPGTRLTVT.

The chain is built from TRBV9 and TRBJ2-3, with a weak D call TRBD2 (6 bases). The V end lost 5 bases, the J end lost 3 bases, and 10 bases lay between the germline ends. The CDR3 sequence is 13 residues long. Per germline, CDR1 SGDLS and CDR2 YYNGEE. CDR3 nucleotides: TGTGCCAGCAGTCGGGAGCCAACAGATACGCAGTATTTT. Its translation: CASSREPTDTQYF.

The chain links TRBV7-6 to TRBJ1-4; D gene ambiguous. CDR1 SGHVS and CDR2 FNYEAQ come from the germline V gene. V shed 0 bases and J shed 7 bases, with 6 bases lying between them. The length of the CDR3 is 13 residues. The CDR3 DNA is TGTGCCAGCAGCTTAGCCTCGGTTGAAAAACTGTTTTTT. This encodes CASSLASVEKLFF. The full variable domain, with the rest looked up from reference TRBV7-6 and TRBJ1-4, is GAGVSQSPRYKVTKRGQDVALRCDPISGHVSLYWYRQALGQGPEFLTYFNYEAQQDKSGLPNDRFSAERPEGSISTLTIQRTEQRDSAMYRCASSLASVEKLFFGSGTQLSVL.

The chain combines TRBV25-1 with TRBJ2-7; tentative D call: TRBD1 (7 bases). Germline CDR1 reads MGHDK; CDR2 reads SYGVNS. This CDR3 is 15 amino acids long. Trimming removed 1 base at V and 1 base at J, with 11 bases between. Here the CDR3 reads CASSESGGGSYEQYF. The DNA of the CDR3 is TGTGCCAGCAGTGAATCAGGGGGAGGTTCCTACGAGCAGTACTTC.

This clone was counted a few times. The CDR3 DNA follows: TGTGCCAGCAGCCAAGCGGGGGGCACCGAAAACATTCAGTACTTC. This gives the protein CASSQAGGTENIQYF. The chain carries TRBV6-2 or TRBV6-3 and TRBJ2-4, with 9 bases that match TRBD2. The CDR3 length is 15 residues. The germline gives CDR1 MNHEY, CDR2 SVGEGT. The V gene end was trimmed by 6 bases and the J gene end by 5 bases; junction bases not matched to a gene: 8.

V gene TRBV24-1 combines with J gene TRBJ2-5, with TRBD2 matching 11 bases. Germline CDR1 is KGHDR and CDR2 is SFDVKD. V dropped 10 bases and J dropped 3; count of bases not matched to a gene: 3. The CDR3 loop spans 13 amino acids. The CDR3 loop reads CATSGLAEETQYF. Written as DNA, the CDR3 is TGTGCCACATCGGGACTAGCGGAAGAGACCCAGTACTTC.

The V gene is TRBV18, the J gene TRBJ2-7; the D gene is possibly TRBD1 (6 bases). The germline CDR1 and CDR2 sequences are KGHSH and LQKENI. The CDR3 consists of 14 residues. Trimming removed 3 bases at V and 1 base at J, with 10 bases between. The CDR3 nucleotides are TGTGCCAGCTCACCTTCGAGGGGGTCCTACGAGCAGTACTTC. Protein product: CASSPSRGSYEQYF.

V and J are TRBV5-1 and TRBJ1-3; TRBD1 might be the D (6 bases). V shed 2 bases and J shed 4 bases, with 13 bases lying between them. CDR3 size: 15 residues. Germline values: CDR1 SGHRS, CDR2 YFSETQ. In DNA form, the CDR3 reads TGCGCCAGCAGCTTTAGGGGGTCCCCAGGAAACACCATATATTTT. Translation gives CASSFRGSPGNTIYF.

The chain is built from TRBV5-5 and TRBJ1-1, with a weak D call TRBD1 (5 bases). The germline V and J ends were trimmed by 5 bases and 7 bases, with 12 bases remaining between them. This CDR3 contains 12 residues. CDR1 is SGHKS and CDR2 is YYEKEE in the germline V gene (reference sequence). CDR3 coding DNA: TGTGCCAGCAGACCGGGAGACAGTGAAGCTTTCTTT. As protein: CASRPGDSEAFF.

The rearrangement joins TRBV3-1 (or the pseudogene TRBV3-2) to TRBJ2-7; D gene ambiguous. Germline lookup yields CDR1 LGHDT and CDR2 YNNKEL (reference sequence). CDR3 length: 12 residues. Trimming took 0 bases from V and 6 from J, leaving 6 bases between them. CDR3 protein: CASSQDIGEQYF. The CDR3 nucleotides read TGTGCCAGCAGCCAAGATATCGGCGAGCAGTACTTC.

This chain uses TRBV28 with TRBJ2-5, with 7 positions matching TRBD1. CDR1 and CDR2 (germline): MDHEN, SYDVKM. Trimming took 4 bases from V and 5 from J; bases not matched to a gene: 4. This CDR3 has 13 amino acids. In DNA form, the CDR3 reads TGTGCCAGCAGTTCTACAGGGGCGGAGACCCAGTACTTC. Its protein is CASSSTGAETQYF.

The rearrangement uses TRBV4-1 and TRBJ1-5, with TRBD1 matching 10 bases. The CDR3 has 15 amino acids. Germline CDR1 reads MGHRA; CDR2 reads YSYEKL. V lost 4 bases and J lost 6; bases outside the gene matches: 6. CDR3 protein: CASSLGTGVLQPQHF. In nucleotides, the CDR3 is TGCGCCAGCAGCCTAGGGACAGGGGTGCTTCAGCCCCAGCATTTT.

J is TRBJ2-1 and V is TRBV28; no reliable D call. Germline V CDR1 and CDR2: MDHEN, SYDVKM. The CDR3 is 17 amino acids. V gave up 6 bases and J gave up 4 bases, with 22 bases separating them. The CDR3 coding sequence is TGTGCCAGCAGCCCGCCTTCTACTCTTTTCCGTTACAATGAGCAGTTCTTC. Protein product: CASSPPSTLFRYNEQFF.

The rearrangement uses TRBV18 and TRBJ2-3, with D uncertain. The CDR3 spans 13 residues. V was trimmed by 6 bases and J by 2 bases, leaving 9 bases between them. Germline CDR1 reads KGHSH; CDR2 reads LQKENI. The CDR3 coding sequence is TGTGCCAGCTCCCCAGACTCCACAGATACGCAGTATTTT. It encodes CASSPDSTDTQYF.

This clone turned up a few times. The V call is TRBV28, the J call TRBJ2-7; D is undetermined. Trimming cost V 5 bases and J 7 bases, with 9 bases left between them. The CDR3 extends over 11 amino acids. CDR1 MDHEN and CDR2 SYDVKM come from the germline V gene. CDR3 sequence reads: CASSAPREQYF. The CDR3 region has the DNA TGTGCCAGCAGTGCCCCGAGGGAGCAGTACTTC.

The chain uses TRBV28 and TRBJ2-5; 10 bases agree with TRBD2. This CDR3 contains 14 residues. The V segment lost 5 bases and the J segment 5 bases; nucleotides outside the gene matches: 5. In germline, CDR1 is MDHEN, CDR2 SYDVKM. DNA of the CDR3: TGTGCCAGCAGTCAGCGGGAGGGCCGGGAGACCCAGTACTTC. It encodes CASSQREGRETQYF.

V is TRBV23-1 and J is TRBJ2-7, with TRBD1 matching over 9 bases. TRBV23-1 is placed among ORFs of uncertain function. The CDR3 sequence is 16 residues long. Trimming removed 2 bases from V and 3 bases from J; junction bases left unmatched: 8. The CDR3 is CASSQTRDRAYYEQYF. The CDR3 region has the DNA TGCGCCAGCAGTCAAACCCGGGACAGGGCTTACTACGAGCAGTACTTC.

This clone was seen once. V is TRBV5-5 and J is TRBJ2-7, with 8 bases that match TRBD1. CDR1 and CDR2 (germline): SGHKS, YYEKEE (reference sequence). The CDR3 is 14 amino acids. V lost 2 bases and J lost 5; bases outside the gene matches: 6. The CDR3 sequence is CASSFGTGAHEQYF. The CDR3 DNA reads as TGTGCCAGCAGCTTCGGGACAGGAGCACACGAGCAGTACTTC.

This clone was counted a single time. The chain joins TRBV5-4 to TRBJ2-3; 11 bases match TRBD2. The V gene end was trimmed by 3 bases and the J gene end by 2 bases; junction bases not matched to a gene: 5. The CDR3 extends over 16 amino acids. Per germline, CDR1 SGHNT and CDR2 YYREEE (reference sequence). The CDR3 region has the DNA TGTGCCAGCAGCTCGGCTAGCGGGAGGCTCACAGATACGCAGTATTTT. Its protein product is CASSSASGRLTDTQYF.

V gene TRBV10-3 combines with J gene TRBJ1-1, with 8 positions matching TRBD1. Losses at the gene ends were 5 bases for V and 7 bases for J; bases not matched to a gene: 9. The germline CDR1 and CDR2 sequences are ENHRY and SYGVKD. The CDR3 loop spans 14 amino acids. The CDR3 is CAISTGQANFEAFF. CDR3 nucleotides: TGTGCCATCAGTACGGGACAGGCGAACTTTGAAGCTTTCTTT.

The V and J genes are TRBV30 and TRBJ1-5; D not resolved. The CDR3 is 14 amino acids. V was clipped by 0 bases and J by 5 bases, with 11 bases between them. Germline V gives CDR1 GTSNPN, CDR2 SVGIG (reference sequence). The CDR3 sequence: CAWSVGGIDQPQHF. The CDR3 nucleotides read TGTGCCTGGAGTGTCGGAGGGATCGATCAGCCCCAGCATTTT. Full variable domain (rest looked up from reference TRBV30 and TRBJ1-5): SQTIHQWPATLVQPVGSPLSLECTVEGTSNPNLYWYRQAAGRGLQLLFYSVGIGQISSEVPQNLSASRPQDRQFILSSKKLLLSDSGFYLCAWSVGGIDQPQHFGDGTRLSIL.